The source of this TCR beta chain is a study of T cells expressing NK-cell markers. Overall study results and limits: The study found dominant NKG2C+ clonotypes at about 1.0-7.0% of CD8+ T cells in about six donors.

TCRdb re-called the 5' RACE reads; one entry per CDR3 protein, DNA not given. The listing contains over 350,000 distinct CDR3 sequences. Of note for this clonotype: Antigen unknown.

The length of the CDR3 is 13 residues. The germline CDR1 and CDR2 sequences are GTSNPN and SVGIG (reference sequence). The V call is TRBV30, the J call TRBJ1-1; lacking DNA, the TRBD1 call made by TCRdb goes unchecked. Sequencing used blood T cells: a sorted CD56 or NKG2C T cell subset, CD4+ or CD8+ T cells, or bulk PBMC T cells (not recorded which). The clonotype comes from a woman in her 50s in good health. The CDR3 protein is CASYPPGYTEAFF.